One and the same sample provided the 27 T cell receptor beta chains below, sequenced in a study of blood T cell repertoires in COVID-19. Produced via immunoSEQ multiplex PCR; TCRdb's table is partial and in-frame only. The sample yields 150,000 to 200,000 clones, 83% seen once. Sequencing was performed on peripheral blood. These receptors were collected from a woman in her sixties or seventies who had recovered from COVID-19.

The sample holds a few counts of this clone. The chain recombines TRBV9 with TRBJ1-1; maybe TRBD1 (5 bases). The V and J ends lost 0 bases and 6 bases respectively, with 9 bases between them. The CDR3 spans 13 residues. CDR1 is SGDLS, CDR2 YYNGEE, per germline. CDR3 in DNA: TGTGCCAGCAGCGTAGGTGCAGGGCCTGAAGCTTTCTTT. Translating gives CASSVGAGPEAFF.

This chain joins TRBV28 and TRBJ2-5, with TRBD2 as a possible D gene (5 bases). The CDR3 has 12 amino acids. Trimming stripped 7 bases from V and 4 bases from J, with 10 bases between. Germline CDR1 MDHEN, CDR2 SYDVKM. DNA of the CDR3: TGTGCCAGCACCATCCGGGGAGAGACCCAGTACTTC. It is translated as CASTIRGETQYF.

The CDR3 loop is CASSVQGGDYEQYF. CDR3 bases: TGTGCCAGCAGCGTACAGGGGGGAGACTACGAGCAGTACTTC. V gene TRBV9 combines with J gene TRBJ2-7, with D tentatively TRBD1 (7 bases). The V gene's germline CDR1 is SGDLS and CDR2 YYNGEE. The V and J ends lost 1 base and 3 bases respectively, with 11 bases between them. The CDR3 is made up of 14 amino acids.

This clone was observed a single time. This rearrangement joins TRBV4-2 to TRBJ1-2; a possible D gene is TRBD1 (5 bases). V was clipped by 5 bases and J by 2 bases, with 21 bases between them. Germline CDR1 LGHNA, CDR2 YNFKEQ. The CDR3 contains 17 residues. This chain's CDR3 is CASSIRHRFPLNYGYTF. In DNA, the CDR3 is TGTGCCAGCAGCATACGACACAGGTTCCCTTTGAACTATGGCTACACCTTC.

This sequence joins TRBV7-9 and TRBJ1-1, with D unresolved. The CDR3 loop spans 14 amino acids. The germline V gene has CDR1 SEHNR and CDR2 FQNEAQ (reference sequence). V lost 1 base and J lost 2, with 8 bases in between. This CDR3 is CASSLGASNTEAFF. CDR3 bases: TGTGCCAGCAGCTTAGGGGCCAGCAACACTGAAGCTTTCTTT.

V and J are TRBV7-2 and TRBJ1-6, with a possible D match to TRBD1 (5 bases). CDR3 length: 18 amino acids. The V gene lost 5 bases and the J gene lost 2 bases, with 19 bases spanning the gap. Germline CDR1 is SGHTA and CDR2 is FQGNSA. The CDR3 nucleotides are TGTGCCAGCAGCGTCCCGCATGGGGCACTGCCCTATAATTCACCCCTCCACTTT. This codes for CASSVPHGALPYNSPLHF.

The count of this clone is one. V usage is TRBV18 and J usage is TRBJ2-1; D perhaps matches TRBD2 (6 bases). Germline CDR1 is KGHSH and CDR2 is LQKENI. The CDR3 extends over 15 amino acids. V was trimmed by 3 bases and J by 6 bases, leaving 15 bases between them. The CDR3 DNA follows: TGTGCCAGCTCACCCCCGGGGGTGGTCTCCAATGAGCAGTTCTTC. Translation: CASSPPGVVSNEQFF.

The rearrangement joins TRBV7-9 to TRBJ2-5; 8 positions agree with TRBD2. The germline V gene encodes CDR1 SEHNR and CDR2 FQNEAQ (reference sequence). J lost 7 bases, V lost 5 bases, and 9 bases had no gene match. The CDR3 has 14 amino acids. This CDR3 is CASSPGGGGGTQYF. The CDR3 nucleotides are TGTGCCAGCAGCCCGGGGGGGGGCGGCGGGACCCAGTACTTC.

This clone turned up a few times. The rearrangement uses TRBV20-1 and TRBJ1-5; no clear D gene. The germline CDR1 and CDR2 sequences are DFQATT and SNEGSKA (reference sequence). This CDR3 is built from 11 residues. The V end lost 6 bases, the J end lost 1 base, and 4 bases lay between the germline ends. The CDR3, as DNA: TGCAGTGCGGCAAGCAATCAGCCCCAGCATTTT. Its translation is CSAASNQPQHF.

V and J are TRBV2 and TRBJ2-4; unclear D gene. This CDR3 is 12 amino acids long. V gave up 2 bases and J gave up 10 bases, with 9 bases separating them. Germline V lookup: CDR1 SNHLY, CDR2 FYNNEI. CDR3 sequence: CASSESPQIQYF. CDR3 in DNA: TGTGCCAGCAGTGAAAGCCCGCAAATTCAGTACTTC. The full variable domain, its missing parts supplied by reference TRBV2 and TRBJ2-4, is EPEVTQTPSHQVTQMGQEVILRCVPISNHLYFYWYRQILGQKVEFLVSFYNNEISEKSEIFDDQFSVERPDGSNFTLKIRSTKLEDSAMYFCASSESPQIQYFGAGTRLSVL.

The chain joins TRBV4-3 to TRBJ2-5; 7 bases agree with TRBD1. CDR1 LGHNA and CDR2 YSLEER come from the germline V gene. There are 16 residues in the CDR3. V lost 4 bases, J lost 4 bases, and 12 bases stayed unmatched. This chain's CDR3 is CASSLNRGARGETQYF. In DNA form, the CDR3 reads TGCGCCAGCAGCCTCAACAGGGGCGCCCGGGGAGAGACCCAGTACTTC.

CDR3 loop: CASSPPGAQLRGEQYF. Written as DNA, the CDR3 is TGTGCCAGCTCACCACCAGGGGCGCAGCTTCGTGGCGAGCAGTACTTC. This chain joins TRBV18 and TRBJ2-7, with D tentatively TRBD1 (5 bases). Germline-derived CDR1 and CDR2 are KGHSH and LQKENI. CDR3 length equals 16 residues. Trimming removed 0 bases from V and 6 bases from J, with 18 bases in between.

The chain carries TRBV21-1 and TRBJ2-1; the DNA was not compared with TRBD2, the D call given in the table. TRBV21-1 is labeled a pseudogene. This CDR3 is built from 16 residues. CDR3 nucleotides: TGTGCCAGCAGCGCCCTGCCGGGACTAGCTGGCAATGAGCAGTTCTTC. This translates into CASSALPGLAGNEQFF.

The chain is built from TRBV7-6 and TRBJ1-3, with D possibly being TRBD1 (5 bases). The germline V gene encodes CDR1 SGHVS and CDR2 FNYEAQ. The CDR3 covers 15 residues. Between the trimmed V and J ends, which lost 1 base and 0 bases, there was a span of 7 bases. CDR3 bases: TGTGCCAGCAGCTTAGGGGGGGGCTCTGGAAACACCATATATTTT. The encoded protein is CASSLGGGSGNTIYF. Full variable domain (missing parts from reference TRBV7-6 and TRBJ1-3): GAGVSQSPRYKVTKRGQDVALRCDPISGHVSLYWYRQALGQGPEFLTYFNYEAQQDKSGLPNDRFSAERPEGSISTLTIQRTEQRDSAMYRCASSLGGGSGNTIYFGEGSWLTVV.

This chain joins TRBV4-1 and TRBJ1-5; 7 bases are shared with TRBD1. Germline V lookup: CDR1 MGHRA, CDR2 YSYEKL. The CDR3 covers 18 residues. Trimming cost V 0 bases and J 3 bases; bases outside gene matches: 11. The CDR3 here is CASSQDSGAGQFNQPQHF. CDR3 bases: TGCGCCAGCAGCCAAGACTCTGGGGCGGGACAGTTCAATCAGCCCCAGCATTTT.

In regard to this clone: At the DNA level, this CDR3 is encoded by other sequences in the same sample as well. The chain employs TRBV18 and TRBJ2-7; 8 bases agree with TRBD1. Germline trimming cut 3 bases from V and 3 bases from J; bases unmatched to any gene: 4. Germline CDR1 reads KGHSH; CDR2 reads LQKENI. CDR3 length equals 14 residues. CDR3 residues: CASSPGTGVYEQYF. CDR3 in DNA: TGTGCCAGCTCACCCGGGACAGGAGTCTACGAGCAGTACTTC. The full variable domain, rest sourced from reference TRBV18 and TRBJ2-7, is NAGVMQNPRHLVRRRGQEARLRCSPMKGHSHVYWYRQLPEEGLKFMVYLQKENIIDESGMPKERFSAEFPKEGPSILRIQQVVRGDSAAYFCASSPGTGVYEQYFGPGTRLTVT.

Only a few counts were recorded for this clone. The chain has TRBV14 and TRBJ1-2; tentatively, D is TRBD1 (6 bases). The CDR3 totals 13 residues. Germline V gives CDR1 SGHDN, CDR2 FVKESK. V gave up 4 bases and J gave up 4 bases, with 10 bases separating them. The CDR3 reads CASSRQAGYGYTF. The CDR3 region has the DNA TGTGCCAGCAGCCGACAGGCGGGCTATGGCTACACCTTC.

The chain uses TRBV27 and TRBJ2-3; 10 bases agree with TRBD2. V lost 1 base and J lost 4; bases outside the gene matches: 5. Germline V gene sequence: CDR1 MNHEY, CDR2 SMNVEV (reference sequence). The CDR3 sequence is 16 residues long. The CDR3 region is CASSLLALAGADTQYF. The CDR3 coding sequence is TGTGCCAGCAGTTTATTAGCCCTAGCGGGAGCAGATACGCAGTATTTT.

The chain recombines TRBV5-6 with TRBJ1-4, with a weak D call TRBD1 (5 bases). CDR1 and CDR2 (germline): SGHDT, YYEEEE. The CDR3 covers 14 residues. V lost 7 bases and J 5 bases, leaving 15 bases between the germline ends. DNA for the CDR3: TGTGCCAGCGGACCTTGGGAGGGGAATGAAAAACTGTTTTTT. This encodes CASGPWEGNEKLFF.

The sample holds one count of this clone. The chain employs TRBV11-3 and TRBJ2-5, with 7 bases fitting TRBD2. Germline CDR1 reads SGHNT; CDR2 reads YENEEA. V was clipped by 4 bases and J by 3 bases; unmatched bases: 5. The CDR3 totals 14 residues. In DNA form, the CDR3 reads TGTGCCAGCAGCTCGCGGGGAGGGGAAGAGACCCAGTACTTC. This sequence encodes CASSSRGGEETQYF.

The genes are TRBV3-1 (or the pseudogene TRBV3-2) and TRBJ1-6; D may be TRBD1 (6 bases). CDR1 is LGHDT, CDR2 YNNKEL, per germline (reference sequence). The V gene lost 1 base and the J gene lost 17 bases, with 24 bases spanning the gap. The CDR3 extends over 16 amino acids. The CDR3 DNA reads as TGTGCCAGCAGCCAAGGTCCCCCGGCGGGGGGCCGGTGGATCCACTTT. This gives the protein CASSQGPPAGGRWIHF.

The rearrangement uses TRBV7-9 and TRBJ1-3; 8 bases map to TRBD1. Germline CDR1 and CDR2: SEHNR and FQNEAQ (reference sequence). This CDR3 contains 14 residues. V dropped 6 bases and J dropped 2; count of bases not matched to a gene: 3. The CDR3 loop reads CASRRTGPGNTIYF. Here the CDR3 DNA reads TGTGCCAGCAGGCGGACAGGGCCTGGAAACACCATATATTTT.

This clone showed up just once. This rearrangement joins TRBV21-1 to TRBJ1-1. TRBV21-1 constitutes a pseudogene. This CDR3 spans 15 amino acids. Written as DNA, the CDR3 is TGTGCCAGCAGCAAAGTAGAGGCCCGGGGCACTGAAGCTTTCTTT. This sequence encodes CASSKVEARGTEAFF.

The rearrangement links TRBV29-1 to TRBJ2-7; 10 nucleotides agree with TRBD1. This CDR3 has 14 residues. With V trimmed by 6 bases and J by 2 bases, 7 bases remained unmatched. Germline V gene data show CDR1 as SQVTM and CDR2 as ANQGSEA. The CDR3 loop reads CSVPGQGGTYEQYF. Here the CDR3 DNA reads TGCAGCGTACCCGGACAGGGGGGAACCTACGAGCAGTACTTC.

The CDR3 DNA reads as TGTGCCAGCTCTCCCCGTACACCCTCGGACAGTGCTTTCTTT. The encoded protein is CASSPRTPSDSAFF. The chain joins TRBV18 to TRBJ1-1; TRBD1 might be the D (6 bases). The CDR3 contains 14 residues. The germline CDR1 and CDR2 sequences are KGHSH and LQKENI. V was shortened by 6 bases and J by 11 bases, with 22 bases between the two germline ends. The full variable domain, with the rest looked up from reference TRBV18 and TRBJ1-1, is NAGVMQNPRHLVRRRGQEARLRCSPMKGHSHVYWYRQLPEEGLKFMVYLQKENIIDESGMPKERFSAEFPKEGPSILRIQQVVRGDSAAYFCASSPRTPSDSAFFGQGTRLTVV.

A few counts support this clone. The V call is TRBV28, the J call TRBJ1-3; D might be TRBD1 (5 bases). V was pared by 10 bases and J by 0 bases, with 10 bases between. Germline lookup yields CDR1 MDHEN and CDR2 SYDVKM. This CDR3 contains 13 residues. CDR3 DNA sequence: TGTGCCACCCGGGGGAGCTCTGGAAACACCATATATTTT. Its translation: CATRGSSGNTIYF.

V is TRBV5-4 and J is TRBJ1-5, with 9 nucleotides matching TRBD1. CDR3 length: 13 residues. V dropped 4 bases and J dropped 7; count of bases not matched to a gene: 3. CDR1 is SGHNT, CDR2 YYREEE, per germline (reference sequence). The CDR3 loop reads CASSPDRGQPQHF. DNA for the CDR3: TGTGCCAGCAGCCCGGACAGGGGACAGCCCCAGCATTTT. Based on the CDR3 plus reference TRBV5-4 and TRBJ1-5, the full variable domain is ETGVTQSPTHLIKTRGQQVTLRCSSQSGHNTVSWYQQALGQGPQFIFQYYREEENGRGNFPPRFSGLQFPNYSSELNVNALELDDSALYLCASSPDRGQPQHFGDGTRLSIL.